This T cell receptor (beta chain) was sequenced in a study of cytomegalovirus exposure and HLA in healthy donors. Study observations and caveats: A list of 164 TCR beta chains associated with cytomegalovirus was given. The CMV antigen specificity of a few CMV-associated chains was confirmed through in vitro analysis. Most TCR sequences proved rare, with some public TCRs found in many donors.

The CDR3 totals 16 residues. Per germline, CDR1 SGHRS and CDR2 YFSETQ. J was trimmed by 7 bases and V by 5 bases; bases with no gene match: 10. Only in-frame clones appear in the TCRdb table, and some are missing; sequencing was by immunoSEQ multiplex PCR. The repertoire holds over 150,000 clones, with over 85% as singletons. A word on this clone: What it binds is not known.

The origin of this receptor is a man between 18 and 29 years old in good health and CMV-seropositive. The V and J genes are TRBV5-1 and TRBJ2-1; 12 nucleotides line up with TRBD2. Sequenced material: PBMCs. CDR3 in amino acids: CASSSTGTSGWNEQFF. The CDR3, as DNA: TGCGCCAGCAGTTCCACCGGGACTAGCGGGTGGAATGAGCAGTTCTTC.